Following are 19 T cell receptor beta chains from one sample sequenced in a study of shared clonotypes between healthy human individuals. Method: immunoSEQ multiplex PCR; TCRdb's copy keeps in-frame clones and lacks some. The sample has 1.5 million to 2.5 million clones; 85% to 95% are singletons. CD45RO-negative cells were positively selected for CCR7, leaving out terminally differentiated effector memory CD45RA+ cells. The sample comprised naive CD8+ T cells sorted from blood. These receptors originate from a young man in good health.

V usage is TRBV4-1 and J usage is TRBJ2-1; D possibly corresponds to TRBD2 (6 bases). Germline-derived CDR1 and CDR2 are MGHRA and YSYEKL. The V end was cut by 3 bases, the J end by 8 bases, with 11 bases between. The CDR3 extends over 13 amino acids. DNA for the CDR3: TGCGCCAGCAGCCATTTACTAGCAGATGAGCAGTTCTTC. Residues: CASSHLLADEQFF.

The CDR3 DNA follows: TGTGCCAGCAGTTCCGTTAGACTAGCGGGGCCCTACGAGCAGTACTTC. Translation: CASSSVRLAGPYEQYF. The chain carries TRBV13 and TRBJ2-7; 11 bases line up with TRBD2. CDR1 PRHDT and CDR2 FYEKMQ come from the germline V gene (reference sequence). V lost 6 bases, J lost 2 bases, and 9 bases stayed unmatched. The CDR3 consists of 16 residues.

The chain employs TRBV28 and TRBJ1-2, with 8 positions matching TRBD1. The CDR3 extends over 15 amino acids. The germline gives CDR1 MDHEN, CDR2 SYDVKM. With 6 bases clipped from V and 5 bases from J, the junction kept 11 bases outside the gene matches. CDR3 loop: CASSLGEDREYGYTF. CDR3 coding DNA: TGTGCCAGCAGCCTCGGCGAGGACAGGGAATATGGCTACACCTTC.

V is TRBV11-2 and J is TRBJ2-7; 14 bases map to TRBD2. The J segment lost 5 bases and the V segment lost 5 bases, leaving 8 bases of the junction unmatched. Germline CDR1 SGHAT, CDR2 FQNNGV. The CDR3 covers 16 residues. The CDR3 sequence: CASSLGTSGRPHEQYF. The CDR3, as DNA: TGTGCCAGCAGCCTAGGGACTAGCGGGAGACCCCACGAGCAGTACTTC.

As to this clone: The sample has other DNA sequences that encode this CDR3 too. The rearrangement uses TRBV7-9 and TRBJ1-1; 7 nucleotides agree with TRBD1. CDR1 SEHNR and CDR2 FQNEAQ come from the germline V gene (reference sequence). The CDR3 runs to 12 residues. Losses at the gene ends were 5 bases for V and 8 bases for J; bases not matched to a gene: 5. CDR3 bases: TGTGCCAGCAGCCTCGACAGGGCGGAAGCTTTCTTT. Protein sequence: CASSLDRAEAFF.

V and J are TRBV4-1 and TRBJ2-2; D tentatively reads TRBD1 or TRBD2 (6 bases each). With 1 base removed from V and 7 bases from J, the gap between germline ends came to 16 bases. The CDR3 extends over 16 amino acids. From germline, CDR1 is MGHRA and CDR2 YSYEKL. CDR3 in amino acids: CASSQVSGARGGELFF. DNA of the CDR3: TGCGCCAGCAGCCAAGTCTCGGGGGCCAGGGGCGGGGAGCTGTTTTTT.

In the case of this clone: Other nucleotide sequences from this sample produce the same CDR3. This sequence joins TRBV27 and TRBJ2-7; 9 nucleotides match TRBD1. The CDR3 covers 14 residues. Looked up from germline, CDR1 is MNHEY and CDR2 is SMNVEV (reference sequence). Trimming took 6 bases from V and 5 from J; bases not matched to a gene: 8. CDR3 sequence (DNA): TGTGCCAGCAGCCTGAGACAGGGGGGCAACGAGCAGTACTTC. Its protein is CASSLRQGGNEQYF.

The chain's CDR3 is CASSFDRGVLEQYF. CDR3 DNA sequence: TGTGCCAGCAGCTTTGACAGGGGGGTCCTCGAGCAGTACTTC. V and J are TRBV11-2 and TRBJ2-7; 9 positions agree with TRBD1. V trimming: 3 bases; J trimming: 6 bases; junction bases outside the gene matches: 6. This CDR3 contains 14 residues. Germline V gives CDR1 SGHAT, CDR2 FQNNGV.

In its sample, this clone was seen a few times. CDR3 nucleotide sequence: TGTGCCACCAACTACAATGAGCAGTTCTTC. Residues: CATNYNEQFF. The chain links TRBV6-1 to TRBJ2-1; D not certain. Germline-derived CDR1 and CDR2 are MNHNS and SASEGT. CDR3 size: 10 residues. Deletions cut 10 bases from V and 3 bases from J, with 4 bases between.

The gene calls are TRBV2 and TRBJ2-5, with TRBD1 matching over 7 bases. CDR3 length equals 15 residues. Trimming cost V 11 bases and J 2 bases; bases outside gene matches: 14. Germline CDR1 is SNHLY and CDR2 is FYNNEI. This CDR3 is CAGDEHPGQQETQYF. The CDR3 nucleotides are TGTGCCGGAGACGAACATCCGGGACAGCAAGAGACCCAGTACTTC.

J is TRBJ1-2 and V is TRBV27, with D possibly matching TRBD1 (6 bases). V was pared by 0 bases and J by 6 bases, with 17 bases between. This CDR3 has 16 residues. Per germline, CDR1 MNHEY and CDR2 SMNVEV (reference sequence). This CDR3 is CASSLSAVQGFDGYTF. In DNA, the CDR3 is TGTGCCAGCAGTTTATCGGCGGTACAGGGATTCGATGGCTACACCTTC.

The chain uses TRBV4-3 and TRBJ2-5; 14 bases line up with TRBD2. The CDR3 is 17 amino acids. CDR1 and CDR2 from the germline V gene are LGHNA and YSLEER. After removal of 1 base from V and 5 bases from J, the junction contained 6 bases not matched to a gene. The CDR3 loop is CASSQGGLAGEEETQYF. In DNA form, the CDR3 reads TGCGCCAGCAGCCAAGGGGGACTAGCGGGAGAGGAGGAGACCCAGTACTTC.

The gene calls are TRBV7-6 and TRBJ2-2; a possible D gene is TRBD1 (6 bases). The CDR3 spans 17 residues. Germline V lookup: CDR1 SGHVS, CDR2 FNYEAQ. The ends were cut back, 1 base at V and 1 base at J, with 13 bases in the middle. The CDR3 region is CASSLGVLGQNTGELFF. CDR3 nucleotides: TGTGCCAGCAGCTTAGGTGTGCTGGGACAGAACACCGGGGAGCTGTTTTTT.

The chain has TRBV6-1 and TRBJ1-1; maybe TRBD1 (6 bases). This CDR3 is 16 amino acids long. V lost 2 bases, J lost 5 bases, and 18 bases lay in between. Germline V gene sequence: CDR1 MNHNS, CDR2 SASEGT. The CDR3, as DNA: TGTGCCAGCAGTGAAAGGGTTGCGGGGGCGCGAACTGAAGCTTTCTTT. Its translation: CASSERVAGARTEAFF.

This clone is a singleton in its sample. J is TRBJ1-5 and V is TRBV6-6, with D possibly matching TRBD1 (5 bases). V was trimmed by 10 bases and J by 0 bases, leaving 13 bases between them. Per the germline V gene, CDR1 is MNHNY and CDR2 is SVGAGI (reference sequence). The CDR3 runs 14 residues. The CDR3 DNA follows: TGTGCCACTTGGGACGTTGATAGCAATCAGCCCCAGCATTTT. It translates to CATWDVDSNQPQHF.

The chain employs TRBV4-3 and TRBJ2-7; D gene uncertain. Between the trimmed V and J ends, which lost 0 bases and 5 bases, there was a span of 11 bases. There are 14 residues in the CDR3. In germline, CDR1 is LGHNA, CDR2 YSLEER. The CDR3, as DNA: TGCGCCAGCAGCCAAGATGGCGGTGAGGACGAGCAGTACTTC. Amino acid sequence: CASSQDGGEDEQYF.

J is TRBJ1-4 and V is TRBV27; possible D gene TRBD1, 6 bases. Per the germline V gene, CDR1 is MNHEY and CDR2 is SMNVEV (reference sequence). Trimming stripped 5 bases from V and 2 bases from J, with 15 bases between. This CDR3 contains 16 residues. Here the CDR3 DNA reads TGTGCCAGCAGTCAAAGGGGGGGTGGCACTAATGAAAAACTGTTTTTT. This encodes CASSQRGGGTNEKLFF.

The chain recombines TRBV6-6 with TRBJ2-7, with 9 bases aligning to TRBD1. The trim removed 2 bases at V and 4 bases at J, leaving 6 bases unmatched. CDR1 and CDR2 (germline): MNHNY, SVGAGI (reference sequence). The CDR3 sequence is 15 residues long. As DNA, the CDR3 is TGTGCCAGCAGTTACGAAGGGACAGGGCGATACGAGCAGTACTTC. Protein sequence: CASSYEGTGRYEQYF.

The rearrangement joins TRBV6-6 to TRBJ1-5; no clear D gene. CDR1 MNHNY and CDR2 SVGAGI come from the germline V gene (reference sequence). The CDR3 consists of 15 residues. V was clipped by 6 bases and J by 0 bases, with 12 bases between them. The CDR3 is CASSTWEDSNQPQHF. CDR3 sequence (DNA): TGTGCCAGCAGCACCTGGGAAGATAGCAATCAGCCCCAGCATTTT.